What follows is one T cell receptor beta chain and its context. The assay was immunoSEQ multiplex PCR, and TCRdb's table has in-frame clones only and misses some. The profile shows around 200,000 clones, 89% of them singletons. These data belong to a study of blood T cell repertoires in COVID-19. At the level of the study: T cells, B-cell-depleted T cells, or PBMCs supplied cDNA or gDNA.

V dropped 4 bases and J dropped 4 bases, with 7 bases sitting between them. This CDR3 spans 12 amino acids. Germline V gives CDR1 LNHNV, CDR2 YYDKDF (reference sequence). The chain combines TRBV15 with TRBJ1-1; D gene unclear. The TCR was taken from a woman aged 40 to 50 with acute COVID-19. Specimen: PBMCs or T cells enriched from blood (not recorded which). In nucleotides, the CDR3 is TGTGCCACCAGCATGGCGGGCACTGAAGCTTTCTTT. This translates into CATSMAGTEAFF.